The entry below gives a single T cell receptor (beta chain) sequence along with its context. The target antigen is unknown. The CDR3 end shows no conserved phenylalanine or tryptophan, and so a read error is likely. The TCR beta profiling, which covered VDJ combination and CDR3 sequence, was carried out using genomic DNA as the template. MiXCR, applied by TCRdb to the reads, yields one record per CDR3 protein. The sample lists under 150,000 distinct CDR3 sequences, around two fifths occurring once. These data come from a study of CD8+CD57+ T cells in acquired aplastic anemia. As for the study in general: The average for DNA from sorted CD4+ and CD8+ cells was roughly 3 ug. Healthy donors yielded roughly 9.8 million CD4+ cell reads on average. Study-level findings and limits: With respect to CD8+ Simpson's diversity, patients and controls did not differ significantly. Some 30 was the count of CD8+ CDR3 sequences that patients shared with controls.

CDR1 SNHLY and CDR2 FYNNEI come from the germline V gene. This CDR3 comprises 13 residues. V shed 1 base and J shed 6 bases, with 7 bases lying between them. The chain has TRBV2 and TRBJ2-1; no firm D call. Sequencing input: sorted CD4+, CD8+, or CD8+CD57+ T cells (not recorded which) from PBMCs. The sequence came from a human donor in good health, serving as a control. The DNA for the CDR3 is TGTGCCAGCAGTGAAGACGGATGCAATGAGCAGTTCTCC. This codes for CASSEDGCNEQFS.